The T cell receptor beta chain described here comes from a study of T cells after yellow fever vaccination. TCRdb re-called the 5' RACE reads through MiXCR, storing one row per CDR3 protein. Of 110,000 to 150,000 distinct CDR3 sequences in the sample, under 8% were seen once. The CDR3 contains 17 residues. Germline trimming cut 3 bases from V and 1 base from J; bases unmatched to any gene: 5. This clonotype has only a few counts. The genes are TRBV12-3 or TRBV12-4 and TRBJ2-3; 12 bases align to TRBD2. This TCR derives from a man in his thirties or forties who received the YFV17D yellow fever vaccine. This sample comprised CD4+ T cells sorted from PBMCs, obtained 10 days after the yellow fever booster vaccination. The CDR3 DNA reads as TGTGCCAGCAGTTTGTGGCGGACTAGCGGGGGCACAGATACGCAGTATTTT. Protein product: CASSLWRTSGGTDTQYF.